Listed below are T cell receptor beta chains from one sample, sequenced in a study of T cell responses to AZD1222 COVID-19 vaccine. Sequencing was performed with immunoSEQ multiplex PCR; in TCRdb, only in-frame clones are kept and a portion is missing. The sample has roughly 140,000 clones; 89% are singletons. The sequencing used peripheral blood, collected on day 0 of AZD1222 vaccination. Every receptor here comes from an adult in good health. Both conserved end residues are part of each CDR3.

v_call cdr3_aa
TRBV5-8 CASSFMQGAGTEAFF
TRBV30 CAKGLAGELFF
TRBV15 CATSRDRGVGETQYF
TRBV19 CASSSSTWYGNEKLFF
TRBV4-2 CASSPSTGTANYGYTF
TRBV11-2 CASSPRRGTGSSYNEQFF
TRBV9 CASSATPGLAGLDTQYF
TRBV19 CASSLTSAGLLSGNTIYF
TRBV6-5 CASSYSRNEKLFF
TRBV10-3 CAISEVPDNSPLHF
TRBV18 CASSLTGGLGEQYF
TRBV11-2 CASSLEGSSYEQYF
TRBV27 CASRRLQATPYGYTF
TRBV28 CASRPVRTSGRGTYEQYF
TRBV12-3/TRBV12-4 CASSEGNEQFF
TRBV6-4 CASSDGQGLGYTF
TRBV2 CASSGKTGSNQPQHF
TRBV27 CASSFVPNTEAFF
TRBV28 CASSYPGGRETQYF
TRBV7-8 CASSLARGDTDTQYF
TRBV4-2 CASSPWTASEQFF
TRBV4-1 CASSFGDRGGTGELFF
TRBV5-1 CASSLGISGRTDTQYF
TRBV6-5 CASSYSGQGNYGYTF
TRBV3-1/TRBV3-2 CASSHRRGLSGNTIYF
TRBV7-2 CASSLVSGLEQPQHF
TRBV18 CASREGQNTEAFF
TRBV30 CAWKGGRGYGYTF
TRBV10-3 CAISEYNLYTF
TRBV2 CASSYGQGLDSEAFF
TRBV6-1 CASSEGLGRGSDTQYF